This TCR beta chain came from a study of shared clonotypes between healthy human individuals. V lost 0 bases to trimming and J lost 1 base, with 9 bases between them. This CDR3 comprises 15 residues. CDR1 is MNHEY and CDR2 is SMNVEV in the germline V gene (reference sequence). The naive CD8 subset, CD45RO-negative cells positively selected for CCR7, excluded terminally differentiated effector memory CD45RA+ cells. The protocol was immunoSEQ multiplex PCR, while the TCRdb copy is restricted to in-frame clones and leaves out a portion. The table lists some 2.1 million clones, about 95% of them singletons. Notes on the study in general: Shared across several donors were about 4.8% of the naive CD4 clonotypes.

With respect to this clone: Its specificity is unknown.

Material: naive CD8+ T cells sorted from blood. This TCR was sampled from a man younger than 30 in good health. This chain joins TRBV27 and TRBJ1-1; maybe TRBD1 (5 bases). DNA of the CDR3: TGTGCCAGCAGTTTATCTCGACAGTCGAACACTGAAGCTTTCTTT. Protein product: CASSLSRQSNTEAFF.